The entry that follows covers one T cell receptor beta chain sequence. No antigen is known for it. Base qualities are not provided; no much larger clone lies one nucleotide away. V is cut by 3 bases and J by 4 bases, and the space between the germline ends is 15 bases. The germline V gene gives CDR1 as SQVTM and CDR2 as ANQGSEA. The CDR3 holds 14 amino acids from the cysteine to the phenylalanine. Solely the CDR3 DNA is kept, with 42 bases framed from the first base. This entry comes from a study of graft-versus-host responses after intestinal transplantation (dated by TCRdb to the early 2020s). Looking at the study overall: The transplants that recipients received were multivisceral, liver-intestinal, or isolated intestinal. Every recipient was given anti-thymocyte globulin induction, then maintenance tacrolimus and steroids for approximately 3 years. Bulk TCR-beta CDR3 sequencing was used to track graft-versus-host and host-versus-graft alloreactive T cell clones in the graft, circulation and bone marrow after intestinal transplantation. Alloreactive clones were identified by sequencing pre-transplant mixed lymphocyte reaction products and comparing these products with unstimulated pre-transplant donor and recipient T cells. A cohort of approximately 24 intestinal transplant recipients, including one retransplant, was enrolled, and a few patients lacking pretransplant specimens were excluded. Donor T cell macrochimerism was defined as a peak of at least 4% donor T cells among recipient peripheral blood mononuclear cells. Rather than being sequenced by the commercial service, samples from a few later patients were sequenced in-house on an Illumina MiSeq and processed with MiXCR. What the work shows at the level of the full study, not this receptor alone: GvH clones were found in recipient bone marrow, and some of the GvH clones appeared earlier in ileal mucosa or blood, which is consistent with an intestinal mucosal origin. The relatively low number and heterogeneity of intestinal transplant patients limited the conclusions. High GvH to HvG T cell clonal ratios were observed in the allografts of patients with donor T cell macrochimerism. Peak levels of circulating GvH clones were associated with declines in HvG clones early after transplant.

Libraries came from the immunoSEQ multiplex PCR assay. For most patients, genomic DNA was isolated with the Qiagen DNeasy Blood and Tissue Kit and shipped frozen to Adaptive Biotechnologies for TCR sequencing. High-throughput TCR-beta CDR3 sequencing of genomic DNA from most patients was performed by Adaptive Biotechnologies. The source study handled its data this way. TCR sequencing data were retrieved from Adaptive's ImmunoSEQ software for about 17 patients, whereas three other patients were processed with MiXCR and VDJtools. To correct CD4 versus CD8 sorting errors, any sequence found in both subsets at a frequency ratio below 5:1 was removed. CDR3 nucleotide sequences shared between donor and recipient were removed because their origin could not be assigned. At least 2-fold expansion over unstimulated cells and a minimum CFSE-low frequency of 0.002% (template counts) or 0.001% (read counts) were required for clones to be classified as alloreactive. Clones detected in sequenced pre-transplant spleen, lymph node, or MLR CFSE-low populations of the donor or recipient were defined as mappable. The cumulative frequency of alloreactive clones was calculated as a percentage of all sequences, weighted by copy number. Imported from immuneACCESS, the table was reduced by TCRdb to in-frame sequences with V and J called. These copies leave out some clones; in studies compared against another copy, an unresolved V gene accounts for under half, and the cause of the remainder is not known. V, J and clone size are those of that table, while D and trimming were read from the DNA. The sample table holds about 36,000 clones, of which 94% were seen once. Of the sample, around 0.2% falls within the top ten clones.

In the paper's terms, the time point label means: cells obtained before transplantation from donor or recipient. CD3+CD4+ and CD3+CD8+ populations were FACS-sorted from unstimulated pre-transplant donor and recipient cells taken from spleen or lymph nodes. Here the chain combines TRBV29-1 and TRBJ1-1; no D gene is confidently identified. Sequencing used unstimulated CD4+ T cells sorted from spleen or lymph node cells, obtained before transplant. The TCR sequence derives from a human donor who was the organ donor for an intestinal transplant. The DNA is as follows: TGCAGCGTTGAGAATCCAGCCCTCCTCACTGAAGCTTTCTTT. Its amino acids are CSVENPALLTEAFF.